Listed below are T cell receptor beta chains from one sample, sequenced in a study of glioma-infiltrating T cells after dendritic cell vaccination. Generated by immunoSEQ multiplex PCR, the TCRdb table keeps only in-frame clones and is missing some. The table has tens of thousands of clones, roughly four fifths seen once. The specimen was blood, collected before dendritic cell vaccination. The receptor source for this set is a human donor with glioblastoma. Each CDR3 is given without its conserved first and last residue. The D gene is left open where the match is weak. Size is omitted from some rows. Given values are once, few, many or a class for expanded clones.

v_gene	j_gene	d_gene	abundance	CDR3aa
TRBV6-4	TRBJ2-1	TRBD2	NA	ASSDSAGGPMYEQF
TRBV19	TRBJ2-1	TRBD2	few	ASSIARTSGYNEQF
TRBV6-5	TRBJ1-6	NA	once	ASSGSSYNSPLH
TRBV7-2	TRBJ1-4	TRBD1	NA	ASSRDRGPGEKLF
TRBV5-4	TRBJ1-5	TRBD1	NA	ASSRGQGGNQPQH
TRBV30	TRBJ2-1	TRBD2	NA	AWTTETSGMNEQF
TRBV6-4	TRBJ1-2	NA	NA	ASSQFSGYYGYT
TRBV22-1	TRBJ1-5	NA	NA	PGSALSGCGNQPQH
TRBV29-1	TRBJ2-2	NA	NA	SVSKTYGFSGELF
TRBV7-3	TRBJ2-2	NA	NA	ASSLAGQGITGELF
TRBV6-5	TRBJ2-7	TRBD1	NA	ASRTGSYEQY
TRBV6-5	TRBJ2-7	NA	once	ASSAMTGTYEQY
TRBV5-1	TRBJ2-1	TRBD2	NA	ASSQSRPGLADNEQF
TRBV5-6	TRBJ2-3	NA	NA	ASFGRRMTDTQY
TRBV7-9	TRBJ2-5	TRBD2	NA	ASSSGGGKIQETQY
TRBV5-4	TRBJ2-1	TRBD2	NA	ASSSPGLVSNEQF
TRBV6-1	TRBJ1-2	NA	NA	ASTPGVGYT
TRBV18	TRBJ2-1	TRBD2	NA	ASSPPAGGPNEQF
TRBV7-8	TRBJ1-1	NA	few	ASSQNSGVGTEAF
TRBV5-6	TRBJ2-1	TRBD2	NA	ASSRTSNEQF
TRBV6-1	TRBJ1-5	NA	few	ASSVLNQPQH
TRBV18	TRBJ1-3	NA	few	ASSPGTSGNTIY
TRBV11-3	TRBJ2-5	NA	NA	ASSLNTGQETQY
TRBV2	TRBJ1-1	NA	NA	ASRADGGTEAF